This T cell receptor beta chain was identified during a study of T cell responses to AZD1222 COVID-19 vaccine listed by TCRdb under 2021. Broadly, across the study: AZD1222 recipients with second doses at about 4 weeks or about 12 weeks were pooled, because spike-specific TCR depth and breadth did not differ between schedules. Trial participants were enrolled by age into subgroups of 18-55, 56-69 and 70-plus years, and around 150, 28 and 57 TCR-sequenced participants, respectively, were included in these subgroups. TCR sequencing was performed for roughly 250 trial participants, of whom about 200 were given two doses of AZD1222 and around 26 were given two doses of MenACWY control vaccine.

Reading the germline V gene gives CDR1 LGHNA and CDR2 YNFKEQ. The junction shows trimming of 0 bases on V and 10 bases on J, and the gene matches do not reach 4 bases of it. The cysteine opens and the phenylalanine closes a CDR3 of 14 amino acids. Solely the CDR3 DNA is kept, with 42 bases framed from the first base. On the study overall, not on this receptor specifically: After two AZD1222 doses, both the breadth and the depth of spike-specific TCRs were significantly higher than at day 0 and than in MenACWY recipients. Because no samples from the day 14 peak response were available, repertoires could be characterized only after the peak T cell response. Conclusions about previously exposed vaccinees are limited, since just five or six AZD1222 recipients were seropositive for SARS-CoV-2 at baseline. Reportedly, almost half of the unique spike-specific TCRs recognized epitopes lying outside the regions that are mutated in the B.1.351 and B.1.1.7 variants. Participants were mostly white British and included more females than males, and it was suggested by the authors that clonal diversity may have been underestimated. The 56-69-year group was small, and its depth increase did not reach significance, likely because of low power. CD4 TCRs associated with the vaccine covered the entire spike protein, and the dominant responses were in regions 160-218 and 743-854.

Regarding this clone: Its recognized antigen is unknown. Base qualities are not provided; no much larger clone lies one nucleotide away.

The time point label, read with the paper, signifies: baseline before first vaccination. Samples from vaccinated people were obtained from the UK trials COV001 and COV002, which included a single-blind randomized controlled phase 2/3 trial of AZD1222 (ChAdOx1 nCoV-19) in healthy adults. Trial participant PBMC samples were collected at day 0 and day 28 after the second dose for TCRbeta chain sequencing. The CDR3 regions of human TCRbeta chains were analyzed by immunosequencing. For the original study's pipeline: TCRs in the repertoires were compared against a reference library of SARS-CoV-2-specific TCRs that had been generated with the MIRA antigen-specificity platform. Breadth meant the fraction of unique TCRs that were SARS-CoV-2-associated, whereas depth meant the fraction of total T cells that were SARS-CoV-2-associated. Using the MIRA data, each spike-specific TCR was mapped to the spike region that the TCR reacts to and placed in a CD4 or CD8 class. Log10-transformed breadth and depth values were compared by one-way ANOVA with Sidak's multiple comparisons tests. This immuneACCESS table, as held by TCRdb, lists in-frame sequences with V and J called but not all clones. Of the missing ones, under half trace to an unresolved V gene in checked studies; the others have no known cause. V and J calls and clone size are given by that table; D and trimming were obtained from the DNA. The sample table shows 140,000 to 150,000 clones, and more than 85% are seen once. The ten largest account for approximately 2% of the sample.

The material was peripheral blood, obtained on day 0 of AZD1222 vaccination. The receptor chain draws on TRBV4-2 and TRBJ2-2; TRBD2 aligns with 8 central bases. This TCR was recovered from an adult in good health. The bases read TGTGCCAGCAGCCAAGAGAGCGGGAGTAAGGAGCTGTTTTTT. It codes for CASSQESGSKELFF.